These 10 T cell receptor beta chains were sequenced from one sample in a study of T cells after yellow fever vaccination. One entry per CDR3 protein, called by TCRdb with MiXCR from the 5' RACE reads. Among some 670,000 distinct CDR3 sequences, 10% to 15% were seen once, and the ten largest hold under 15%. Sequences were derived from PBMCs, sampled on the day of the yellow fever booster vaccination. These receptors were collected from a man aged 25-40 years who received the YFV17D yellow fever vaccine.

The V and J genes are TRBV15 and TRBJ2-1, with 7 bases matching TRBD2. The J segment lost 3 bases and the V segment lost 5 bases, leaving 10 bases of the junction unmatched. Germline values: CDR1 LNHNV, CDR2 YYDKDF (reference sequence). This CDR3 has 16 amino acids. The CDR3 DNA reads TGTGCCACCAGCGCTGGCGCGGGAGAGAACTACAATGAGCAGTTCTTC. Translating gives CATSAGAGENYNEQFF.

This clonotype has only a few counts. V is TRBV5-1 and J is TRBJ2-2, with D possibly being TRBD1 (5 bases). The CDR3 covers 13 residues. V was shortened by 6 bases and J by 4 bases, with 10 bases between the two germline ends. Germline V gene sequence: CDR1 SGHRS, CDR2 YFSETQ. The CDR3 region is CASNKGATGELFF. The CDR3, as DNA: TGCGCCAGCAATAAAGGGGCCACCGGGGAGCTGTTTTTT. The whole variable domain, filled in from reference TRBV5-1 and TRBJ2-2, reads KAGVTQTPRYLIKTRGQQVTLSCSPISGHRSVSWYQQTPGQGLQFLFEYFSETQRNKGNFPGRFSGRQFSNSRSEMNVSTLELGDSALYLCASNKGATGELFFGEGSRLTVL.

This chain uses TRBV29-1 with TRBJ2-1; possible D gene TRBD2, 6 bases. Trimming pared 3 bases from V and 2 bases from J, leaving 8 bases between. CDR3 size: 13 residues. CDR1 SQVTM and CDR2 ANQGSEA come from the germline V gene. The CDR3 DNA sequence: TGCAGCGTTGAGCGGGATACCTACAATGAGCAGTTCTTC. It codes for CSVERDTYNEQFF.

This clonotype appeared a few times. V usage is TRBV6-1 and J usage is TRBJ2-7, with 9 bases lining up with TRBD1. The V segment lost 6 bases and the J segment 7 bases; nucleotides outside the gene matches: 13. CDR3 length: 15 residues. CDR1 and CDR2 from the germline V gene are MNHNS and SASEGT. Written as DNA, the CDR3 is TGTGCCAGCAGGGAGCCGGGACAGGGAGTCAGAGAGCAGTACTTC. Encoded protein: CASREPGQGVREQYF.

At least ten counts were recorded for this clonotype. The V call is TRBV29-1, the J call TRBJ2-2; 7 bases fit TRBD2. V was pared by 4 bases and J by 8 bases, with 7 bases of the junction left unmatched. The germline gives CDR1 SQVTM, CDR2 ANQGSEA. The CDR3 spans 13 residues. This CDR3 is CSVGSGALGELFF. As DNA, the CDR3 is TGCAGCGTTGGAAGCGGGGCCTTGGGGGAGCTGTTTTTT.

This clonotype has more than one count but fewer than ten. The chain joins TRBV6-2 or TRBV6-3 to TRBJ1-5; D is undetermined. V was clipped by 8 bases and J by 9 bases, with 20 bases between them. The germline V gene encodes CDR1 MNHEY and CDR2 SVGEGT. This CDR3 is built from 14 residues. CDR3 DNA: TGTGCCAGCGGCACCGGGAGCCTGTGGGGGCCCCAGCATTTT. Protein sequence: CASGTGSLWGPQHF.

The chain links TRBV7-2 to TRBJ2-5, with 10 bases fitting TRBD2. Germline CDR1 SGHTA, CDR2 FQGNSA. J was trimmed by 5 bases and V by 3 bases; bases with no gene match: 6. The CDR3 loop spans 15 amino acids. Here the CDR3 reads CASSFPAGGVETQYF. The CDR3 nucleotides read TGTGCCAGCAGCTTTCCAGCGGGAGGGGTGGAGACCCAGTACTTC.

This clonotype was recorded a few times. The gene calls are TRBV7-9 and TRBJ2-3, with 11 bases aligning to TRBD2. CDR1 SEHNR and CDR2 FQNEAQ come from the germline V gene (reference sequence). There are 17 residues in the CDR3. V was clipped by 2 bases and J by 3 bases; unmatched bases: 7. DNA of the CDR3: TGTGCCAGCAGCTTATATCTAGCGGGAGGTGCGACAGATACGCAGTATTTT. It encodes CASSLYLAGGATDTQYF. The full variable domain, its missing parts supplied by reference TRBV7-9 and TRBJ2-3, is DTGVSQNPRHKITKRGQNVTFRCDPISEHNRLYWYRQTLGQGPEFLTYFQNEAQLEKSRLLSDRFSAERPKGSFSTLEIQRTEQGDSAMYLCASSLYLAGGATDTQYFGPGTRLTVL.

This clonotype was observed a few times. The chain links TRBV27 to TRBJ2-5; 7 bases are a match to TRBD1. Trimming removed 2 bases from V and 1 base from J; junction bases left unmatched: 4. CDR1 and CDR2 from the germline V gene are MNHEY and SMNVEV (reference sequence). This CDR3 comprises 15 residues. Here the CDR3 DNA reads TGTGCCAGCAGTTTAAATCACAGGGGCCAAGAGACCCAGTACTTC. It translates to CASSLNHRGQETQYF.

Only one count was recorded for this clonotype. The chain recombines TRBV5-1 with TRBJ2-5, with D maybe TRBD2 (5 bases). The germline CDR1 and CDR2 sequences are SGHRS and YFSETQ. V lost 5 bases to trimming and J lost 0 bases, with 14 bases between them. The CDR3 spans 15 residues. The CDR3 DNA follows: TGCGCCAGCAGGGCGGCTAGGGAGTACCAAGAGACCCAGTACTTC. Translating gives CASRAAREYQETQYF.